The 4 T cell receptor beta chains below were found in one sample sequenced in a study of beta chain features in type 1 diabetes. What these receptors recognize is not known. Reverse transcribing all isolated RNA meant expressed TCRB transcripts were sequenced. Data came from immunoSEQ multiplex PCR; TCRdb stores just in-frame clones and leaves some out. The sample has 300,000 to 400,000 clones; roughly 13% are singletons. The study, taken as a whole, reports: In all four CD4+ subsets, TCRB CDR3 length was significantly, moderately reduced in type 1 diabetes.

Sequenced input: naive CD4+ T cells from blood. The receptors come from a woman aged 18 to 35 with type 1 diabetes.

The V and J genes are TRBV6-1 and TRBJ1-2; TRBD1 might be the D (5 bases). This CDR3 region has 12 residues. V lost 8 bases to trimming and J lost 4 bases, with 11 bases between them. CDR1 is MNHNS, CDR2 SASEGT, per germline. CDR3 protein: CASSAQGYGYTF. In DNA, the CDR3 is TGTGCCAGCTCTGCGCAGGGCTATGGCTACACCTTC.

CDR3 nucleotides: TGTGCCAGCTCACCGACCAGGGTTTTTGAAAAACTGTTTTTT. Protein sequence: CASSPTRVFEKLFF. The chain couples TRBV18 to TRBJ1-4; tentative D call: TRBD1 (5 bases). CDR3 length equals 14 residues. Trimming stripped 3 bases from V and 7 bases from J, with 12 bases between. Germline V gene lookup returns CDR1 KGHSH and CDR2 LQKENI.

This chain joins TRBV5-4 and TRBJ2-1; D is undetermined. CDR3 length equals 15 residues. Germline lookup yields CDR1 SGHNT and CDR2 YYREEE (reference sequence). The V gene lost 4 bases and the J gene lost 4 bases, with 15 bases spanning the gap. CDR3 residues: CASSSVNPDYNEQFF. Written as DNA, the CDR3 is TGTGCCAGCAGCAGCGTGAATCCTGATTACAATGAGCAGTTCTTC.

The rearrangement links TRBV7-9 to TRBJ2-1, with a weak D call TRBD1 (6 bases). The CDR3 is made up of 13 amino acids. The V end was cut by 11 bases, the J end by 9 bases, with 20 bases between. Germline V gives CDR1 SEHNR, CDR2 FQNEAQ (reference sequence). The CDR3: CARGGLSPIEQFF. The CDR3, as DNA: TGTGCCCGAGGGGGTCTTAGTCCGATTGAGCAGTTCTTC. The full variable domain, completed using reference TRBV7-9 and TRBJ2-1, is DTGVSQNPRHKITKRGQNVTFRCDPISEHNRLYWYRQTLGQGPEFLTYFQNEAQLEKSRLLSDRFSAERPKGSFSTLEIQRTEQGDSAMYLCARGGLSPIEQFFGPGTRLTVL.